This TCR beta chain originates from a study of regulatory T cells in long-lasting Graves disease. V lost 2 bases and J 10 bases, leaving 18 bases between the germline ends. The germline V gene encodes CDR1 GTSNPN and CDR2 SVGIG (reference sequence). The CDR3 consists of 14 residues. The time point was: newly diagnosed GD, antithyroid drugs for less than 3 months. The TCR library used RNA extracted from PBMCs. Diagnosing Graves' disease relied on the American Thyroid Association guidelines. The patients were drawn from one endocrinology department in Xi'an, China. This clonotype was seen at least ten times. Its antigen is not known. According to the study, TCR beta libraries were built with iRepertoire HTBI primers and CDR3-region Arm-PCR. TCRdb independently ran MiXCR on the multiplex PCR reads; one entry per CDR3 protein. The sample lists about 380,000 distinct CDR3 sequences; around 16% were seen once.

General observations from the study: The TCR repertoire of persistent Graves' patients was less diverse than that of newly diagnosed ones. With persistent disease, TRBV28, TRBJ1-2 and TRBJ2-5 were the favored segments.

The chain links TRBV30 to TRBJ2-1, with D unclear. Sequencing was performed on peripheral blood mononuclear cells (PBMCs), taken at new diagnosis, from a patient treated with antithyroid drugs. The clonotype was recovered from a female donor with Graves disease. CDR3 loop: CAWSRAPMVWEQFF. CDR3 in DNA: TGTGCCTGGAGTCGGGCGCCCATGGTGTGGGAGCAGTTCTTC. Looking up the rest from reference TRBV30 and TRBJ2-1 gives the full variable domain: SQTIHQWPATLVQPVGSPLSLECTVEGTSNPNLYWYRQAAGRGLQLLFYSVGIGQISSEVPQNLSASRPQDRQFILSSKKLLLSDSGFYLCAWSRAPMVWEQFFGPGTRLTVL.